One sample yielded the 25 T cell receptor beta chains listed below, sequenced in a study of early T cells in non-severe SARS-CoV-2 infection. One entry per CDR3 protein, called by TCRdb with MiXCR from the 5' RACE reads. The table lists 68,000 or so distinct CDR3 sequences, 9.5% to 15% of them singletons, with around 1.7% in the top ten. Sequencing was done on a sample of whole blood. All receptors derive from an adult who was a healthcare worker with PCR-confirmed SARS-CoV-2 infection or an uninfected control (not recorded which).

This clonotype was seen a handful of times. This chain joins TRBV11-2 and TRBJ2-2; no reliable D call. This CDR3 has 15 amino acids. Germline values: CDR1 SGHAT, CDR2 FQNNGV. The V gene lost 2 bases and the J gene lost 4 bases, with 11 bases spanning the gap. The CDR3 DNA is TGTGCCAGCAGCTTACTAATCAGTGGCACCGGGGAGCTGTTTTTT. Its translation: CASSLLISGTGELFF.

In this sample, this clonotype turned up many times. Written as DNA, the CDR3 is TGTGCCTGGAGCGGGGGGTCCGACTCCTACAATGAGCAGTTCTTC. Translating it yields CAWSGGSDSYNEQFF. The chain uses TRBV30 and TRBJ2-1, with 7 bases that match TRBD2. Germline V lookup: CDR1 GTSNPN, CDR2 SVGIG (reference sequence). This CDR3 region has 15 residues. The V and J ends lost 3 bases and 0 bases, in that order; junction bases with no gene match: 5.

There are many counts of this clonotype. The chain uses TRBV10-3 and TRBJ2-2; D is uncertain. This CDR3 is 13 amino acids long. Germline V gives CDR1 ENHRY, CDR2 SYGVKD. V was trimmed by 7 bases and J by 7 bases, leaving 13 bases between them. This CDR3 is CAITPIPDGELFF. Here the CDR3 DNA reads TGTGCCATCACCCCCATTCCGGACGGGGAGCTGTTTTTT.

In this sample, this clonotype turned up a few times. V gene TRBV7-9 combines with J gene TRBJ2-1; TRBD2 agrees at 12 bases. In germline, CDR1 is SEHNR, CDR2 FQNEAQ (reference sequence). Trimming took 5 bases from V and 4 from J; bases not matched to a gene: 3. There are 15 residues in the CDR3. The CDR3 nucleotides read TGTGCCAGCAGCCACGGACTAGCGGGATACAATGAGCAGTTCTTC. Amino acid sequence: CASSHGLAGYNEQFF.

This clonotype was counted only a few times. The gene calls are TRBV6-2 or TRBV6-3 and TRBJ2-1; 12 bases align to TRBD2. V shed 2 bases and J 1 base; nucleotides not matched to a gene: 9. The CDR3 covers 19 residues. Germline lookup yields CDR1 MNHEY and CDR2 SVGEGT. CDR3 sequence (DNA): TGTGCCAGCAGTTACCCTATCCTAGCGGGGGGGATATCCTACAATGAGCAGTTCTTC. Protein product: CASSYPILAGGISYNEQFF.

This clonotype appeared a few times. This chain connects TRBV7-2 to TRBJ1-1; perhaps TRBD1 as D (6 bases). The germline V gene has CDR1 SGHTA and CDR2 FQGNSA. This CDR3 has 13 amino acids. V lost 7 bases to trimming and J lost 8 bases, with 17 bases between them. CDR3 residues: CASNPGARGEAFF. The CDR3 DNA reads as TGTGCCAGCAACCCGGGGGCGCGGGGAGAAGCTTTCTTT.

This clonotype was found a few times. V usage is TRBV11-2 and J usage is TRBJ2-1, with unresolved D. The CDR3 has 15 residues. Per germline, CDR1 SGHAT and CDR2 FQNNGV. V was pared by 7 bases and J by 3 bases, with 16 bases between. In DNA, the CDR3 is TGTGCCAGCACAACTAAGCGATCCTTCTACAATGAGCAGTTCTTC. Residues: CASTTKRSFYNEQFF.

In this sample, this clonotype turned up a few times. The CDR3, as DNA: TGTGCCAGCAGTCCCGACAGGGTACAGTTCTTC. This translates into CASSPDRVQFF. The V and J genes are TRBV12-3 or TRBV12-4 and TRBJ2-1; 7 bases line up with TRBD1. CDR3 size: 11 residues. Trimming at V came to 5 bases and at J to 13 bases, leaving 5 bases not matched to a gene.

The chain is built from TRBV29-1 and TRBJ2-3, with no clear D. Germline values: CDR1 SQVTM, CDR2 ANQGSEA. V was shortened by 7 bases and J by 1 base, with 9 bases between the two germline ends. This CDR3 comprises 12 residues. CDR3: CSGREGTDTQYF. CDR3 nucleotide sequence: TGCAGCGGCCGTGAGGGCACAGATACGCAGTATTTT.

The chain recombines TRBV7-2 with TRBJ2-2; D uncertain. V dropped 6 bases and J dropped 1 base, with 3 bases sitting between them. Germline V gene sequence: CDR1 SGHTA, CDR2 FQGNSA. This CDR3 is built from 12 residues. CDR3 protein: CASRENTGELFF. The CDR3 bases are TGTGCCAGCAGAGAGAACACCGGGGAGCTGTTTTTT.

The chain carries TRBV9 and TRBJ2-3; tentatively, D is TRBD1 (5 bases). From germline, CDR1 is SGDLS and CDR2 YYNGEE. V was trimmed by 0 bases and J by 6 bases, leaving 11 bases between them. This CDR3 comprises 14 residues. DNA for the CDR3: TGTGCCAGCAGCGTAGCCGCAGGGTCCGATACGCAGTATTTT. This encodes CASSVAAGSDTQYF.

V is TRBV10-2 and J is TRBJ2-5; D ambiguous. Germline CDR1 is WSHSY and CDR2 is SAAADI. V lost 2 bases and J 3 bases, leaving 10 bases between the germline ends. This CDR3 has 14 residues. This chain's CDR3 is CASSELLAEETQYF. The CDR3 coding sequence is TGCGCCAGCAGTGAGCTTTTAGCCGAAGAGACCCAGTACTTC.

This clonotype was seen only a few times. The chain has TRBV7-2 and TRBJ2-7; D call uncertain. CDR3 length: 16 amino acids. The V end was cut by 0 bases, the J end by 0 bases, with 12 bases between. Looked up from germline, CDR1 is SGHTA and CDR2 is FQGNSA. The CDR3 coding sequence is TGTGCCAGCAGCTTAGCATCGCCCCTACTCTCCTACGAGCAGTACTTC. Translated, it gives CASSLASPLLSYEQYF.

This clonotype appeared many times. CDR3 region: CASSRTSLPGEQFF. CDR3 nucleotide sequence: TGTGCCAGCAGTCGAACTAGTTTGCCCGGTGAGCAGTTCTTC. The V call is TRBV6-5, the J call TRBJ2-1; D may be TRBD2 (5 bases). V was clipped by 5 bases and J by 9 bases, with 17 bases between them. Germline V gives CDR1 MNHEY, CDR2 SVGAGI. There are 14 residues in the CDR3.

This clonotype showed up just a few times. The rearrangement links TRBV20-1 to TRBJ2-1, with a tentative D call TRBD1 (6 bases). V lost 2 bases to trimming and J lost 12 bases, with 17 bases between them. The CDR3 loop spans 13 amino acids. Germline values: CDR1 DFQATT, CDR2 SNEGSKA (reference sequence). This chain's CDR3 is CSARSPARGGQFF. In nucleotides, the CDR3 is TGCAGTGCTAGATCCCCCGCCAGAGGGGGGCAGTTCTTC.

This clonotype was observed a few times. V gene TRBV6-2 or TRBV6-3 combines with J gene TRBJ2-2, with 12 positions matching TRBD1. CDR1 MNHEY and CDR2 SVGEGT come from the germline V gene. The CDR3 length is 16 residues. The ends lost 5 bases at V and 8 bases at J; junction bases unmatched: 9. Here the CDR3 DNA reads TGTGCCAGCAGTCCACCCCGGGACAGGGGGCTGGGGGAGCTGTTTTTT. Protein: CASSPPRDRGLGELFF.

The chain has TRBV6-5 and TRBJ1-2; 9 bases map to TRBD1. J lost 5 bases, V lost 4 bases, and 8 bases had no gene match. The germline V gene has CDR1 MNHEY and CDR2 SVGAGI. The CDR3 runs 15 residues. The CDR3 is CASSSTGTGLYGYTF. The DNA for the CDR3 is TGTGCCAGCAGTTCCACCGGGACAGGGTTATATGGCTACACCTTC.

This clonotype was seen only a few times. The chain joins TRBV20-1 to TRBJ2-1; weak D call: TRBD2 (7 bases). The germline V gene encodes CDR1 DFQATT and CDR2 SNEGSKA (reference sequence). CDR3 size: 14 residues. V dropped 5 bases and J dropped 3 bases, with 14 bases sitting between them. CDR3 DNA sequence: TGCAGTGCTGGGCGGGGGCCGGACTACAATGAGCAGTTCTTC. This sequence encodes CSAGRGPDYNEQFF.

The chain employs TRBV27 and TRBJ2-3, with D possibly TRBD1 on 6 matching bases. Looked up from germline, CDR1 is MNHEY and CDR2 is SMNVEV (reference sequence). The V and J ends lost 7 bases and 1 base respectively, with 12 bases between them. CDR3 length equals 14 residues. CDR3: CASMEGGRTDTQYF. The DNA of the CDR3 is TGTGCCAGCATGGAAGGGGGACGCACAGATACGCAGTATTTT.

The chain joins TRBV29-1 to TRBJ2-7, with D perhaps assigned TRBD1 or TRBD2 (5 bases each). Germline lookup yields CDR1 SQVTM and CDR2 ANQGSEA. V was shortened by 7 bases and J by 3 bases, with 13 bases between the two germline ends. This CDR3 spans 12 amino acids. The DNA of the CDR3 is TGCAGCGCCCGGGACGTTGTCTACGAGCAGTACTTC. Protein: CSARDVVYEQYF.

This clonotype came up many times. This chain connects TRBV13 to TRBJ2-7, with D hard to call. V lost 3 bases and J lost 1, with 7 bases in between. Germline-derived CDR1 and CDR2 are PRHDT and FYEKMQ (reference sequence). The CDR3 extends over 13 amino acids. This chain's CDR3 is CASSLRRSYEQYF. Here the CDR3 DNA reads TGTGCCAGCAGCTTGAGAAGGTCCTACGAGCAGTACTTC.

This clonotype was seen a few times. The rearrangement links TRBV20-1 to TRBJ1-1, with a tentative D call TRBD1 (5 bases). Between the trimmed V and J ends, which lost 5 bases and 11 bases, there was a span of 15 bases. CDR3 length: 11 residues. Germline lookup yields CDR1 DFQATT and CDR2 SNEGSKA (reference sequence). Here the CDR3 reads CSAGGGSVAFF. The DNA of the CDR3 is TGCAGTGCTGGGGGGGGATCCGTGGCTTTCTTT.

This clonotype was counted between two and nine times. The CDR3 loop is CSVALLQETQYF. DNA for the CDR3: TGCAGCGTTGCTCTACTCCAAGAGACCCAGTACTTC. The genes are TRBV29-1 and TRBJ2-5; no reliable D call. Trimming cost V 4 bases and J 1 base, with 7 bases left between them. The CDR3 length is 12 residues. The germline V gene has CDR1 SQVTM and CDR2 ANQGSEA.

This clonotype was seen only a few times. A read error may produce the germline difference seen at one junction end. The CDR3 reads CASSFSPVETQYF. For the CDR3, the DNA is TGTGCTAGCAGCTTTAGCCCGGTAGAGACCCAGTACTTC. The chain recombines TRBV7-7 with TRBJ2-5; the D is unclear. The germline V gene encodes CDR1 SSHAT and CDR2 FNYEAQ (reference sequence). The CDR3 has 13 residues.

V usage is TRBV20-1 and J usage is TRBJ2-3, with 8 bases that match TRBD2. Germline V gene lookup returns CDR1 DFQATT and CDR2 SNEGSKA (reference sequence). V dropped 5 bases and J dropped 4; count of bases not matched to a gene: 8. This CDR3 comprises 14 residues. In DNA, the CDR3 is TGCAGTGCTCTTTTAGCGGGACGGGCAGATACGCAGTATTTT. It translates to CSALLAGRADTQYF.